The present T cell receptor (beta chain) was sequenced within a study of regulatory T cells in long-lasting Graves disease. Points from the study as a whole: Favoring TRBV28, TRBJ1-2 and TRBJ2-5 was a feature seen in persistent disease.

This clonotype was detected many times. Its antigen is undetermined. The V and J ends lost 5 bases and 4 bases respectively, with 17 bases between them. The CDR3 has 15 amino acids. The time point denotes: newly diagnosed GD, antithyroid drugs for less than 3 months. The TCR library used RNA extracted from PBMCs. Both iRepertoire HTBI primers and Arm-PCR of CDR3 regions were used to build the TCR beta libraries. Authors' data handling: Across all samples, about 59 TRBV segments and 15 or so TRBJ segments were identified. TCRdb used MiXCR to reprocess the multiplex PCR reads, holding one entry per CDR3 protein. The V and J calls reflect TCRdb's pipeline rather than the authors' work. The sample includes 300,000 to 450,000 distinct CDR3 sequences, roughly a sixth seen only once; the top ten take over 20%.

The J gene is TRBJ1-2, the V gene TRBV12-3 or TRBV12-4; D ambiguous. The sample consisted of peripheral blood mononuclear cells (PBMCs), taken at new diagnosis, from a patient treated with antithyroid drugs. The origin of this receptor is a female donor with Graves disease. CDR3 in amino acids: CASSPRWEGPYGYTF. The CDR3 DNA reads as TGTGCCAGCAGTCCTCGATGGGAGGGCCCCTATGGCTACACCTTC.